This T cell receptor (beta chain) was observed in a study of T cells in Graves' hyperthyroidism and ophthalmopathy. Study-level findings and limits: Most thyroid clonotypes expanded above 0.001 were also detected in blood.

This CDR3 contains 17 residues. The germline V gene has CDR1 SEHNR and CDR2 FQNEAQ (reference sequence). Patients having uncontrolled infection, another autoimmune disease, pregnancy or lactation were not included. Of note for this clonotype: The antigen is not known. A junction boundary mismatches the germline segment, possibly from a read error.

Amplified regions were TCR beta CDR3 sequences from RNA transcripts. A first-round RT-PCR of the TCR CDR3 used the HTBI primer set. TCRdb reprocessed the multiplex PCR reads with MiXCR, giving one entry per CDR3 protein. This table has more than 500,000 distinct CDR3 sequences, about 46% appearing once. The sequence came from an adult woman with Graves' disease, either hyperthyroidism or ophthalmopathy (not recorded which). The sample comprised peripheral blood or thyroid tissue (not recorded which). The chain carries TRBV7-9 and TRBJ1-2; 7 bases line up with TRBD1. CDR3 bases: TGTGCCAGCGGCTTGGCAGACGCTTACAGGGGAGTCTATGGCTACACCTTC. This codes for CASGLADAYRGVYGYTF.